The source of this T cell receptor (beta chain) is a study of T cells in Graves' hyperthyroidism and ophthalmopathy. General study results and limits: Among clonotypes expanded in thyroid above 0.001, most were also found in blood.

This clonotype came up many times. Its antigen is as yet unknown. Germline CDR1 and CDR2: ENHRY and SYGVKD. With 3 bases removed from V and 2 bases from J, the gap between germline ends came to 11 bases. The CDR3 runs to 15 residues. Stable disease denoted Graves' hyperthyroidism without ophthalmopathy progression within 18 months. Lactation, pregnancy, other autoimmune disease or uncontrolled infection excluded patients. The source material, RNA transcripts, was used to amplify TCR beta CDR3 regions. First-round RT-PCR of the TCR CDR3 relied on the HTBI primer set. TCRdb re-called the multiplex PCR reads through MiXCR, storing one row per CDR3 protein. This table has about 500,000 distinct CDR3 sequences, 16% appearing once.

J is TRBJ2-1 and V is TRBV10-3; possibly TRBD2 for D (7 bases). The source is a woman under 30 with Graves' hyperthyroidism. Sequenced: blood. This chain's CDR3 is CAISDRGATYNEQFF. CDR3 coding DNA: TGTGCCATCAGTGACCGGGGGGCAACCTACAATGAGCAGTTCTTC.